The rows below give T cell receptor beta chains drawn from one sample of a study of identical twins. Using its own MiXCR run on the 5' RACE reads, TCRdb lists one record per CDR3 protein. The sample includes roughly 750,000 distinct CDR3 sequences, about 20% of them seen just once. These data were also reused for a study on T cells expressing NK-cell markers.

The sequencing input was PBMCs. The receptor set was obtained from a woman aged 18-29 years in good health. CDR3s include the opening cysteine and the closing phenylalanine or tryptophan. D genes are given only for firm matches. Clone size appears in some rows only: once, few, many, or a class for an expanded clone.

TRBJ2-1	TRBD2	TRBV7-9	few	CASSLSSGGRYNEQFF	TGTGCCAGCAGCTTATCTAGCGGGGGGCGCTACAATGAGCAGTTCTTC
TRBJ2-1	TRBD2	TRBV7-3	NA	CASSSTSGGTLDEQFF	TGTGCCAGCAGCTCAACGAGCGGGGGCACGTTAGATGAGCAGTTCTTC
TRBJ2-3	TRBD2	TRBV29-1	many	CSVDGLAGVPDTQYF	TGCAGCGTTGATGGGCTAGCGGGAGTGCCAGATACGCAGTATTTT
TRBJ2-1	TRBD2	TRBV11-2	NA	CASSLGAGLAVSYNEQFF	TGTGCCAGCAGCTTGGGGGCGGGACTAGCGGTCTCCTACAATGAGCAGTTCTTC
TRBJ1-6	TRBD1	TRBV6-5	NA	CASSYRQGNSPLHF	TGTGCCAGCAGTTACCGACAGGGGAATTCACCCCTCCACTTT
TRBJ2-4	TRBD2	TRBV29-1	once	CSVLGGVIGGNIQYF	TGCAGCGTCCTTGGGGGGGTTATCGGGGGAAACATTCAGTACTTC
TRBJ2-7	NA	TRBV7-9	NA	CASSFATGPKNF	TGTGCCAGCAGCTTCGCGACGGGCCCTAAGAACTTC
TRBJ1-5	TRBD1	TRBV7-9	NA	CASRQGDRGLGNQPQHF	TGTGCCAGCAGGCAAGGGGACAGGGGGCTTGGGAATCAGCCCCAGCATTTT
TRBJ2-7	NA	TRBV6-1	NA	CALAGSSYEQYF	TGTGCCCTAGCCGGAAGCTCCTACGAGCAGTACTTC
TRBJ2-3	NA	TRBV5-6	NA	CASSGRGLTTDTQYF	TGTGCCAGCAGCGGCAGGGGCCTAACCACAGATACGCAGTATTTT
TRBJ2-5	NA	TRBV15	many	CATSKAVQETQYF	TGTGCCACCAGCAAGGCCGTTCAAGAGACCCAGTACTTC
TRBJ2-1	TRBD1	TRBV12-5	NA	CASGSPGQGYEQFF	TGTGCTAGTGGTTCGCCGGGACAGGGCTACGAGCAGTTCTTC
TRBJ2-3	TRBD2	TRBV5-4	few	CASSLGLAGFELGTDTQYF	TGTGCCAGCAGCTTGGGTCTAGCGGGATTTGAGTTAGGCACAGATACGCAGTATTTT
TRBJ2-7	NA	TRBV6-5	few	CASSYNPRALRIEQYF	TGTGCCAGCAGTTATAATCCCCGGGCACTCCGGATTGAGCAGTACTTC
TRBJ2-3	TRBD1	TRBV5-1	few	CASSSGQGSDTQYF	TGCGCCAGCAGCTCGGGACAGGGATCAGATACGCAGTATTTT
TRBJ2-1	NA	TRBV12-3/TRBV12-4	NA	CATGVRFDEQFF	TGTGCCACTGGAGTCAGGTTTGATGAGCAGTTCTTC
TRBJ1-1	NA	TRBV12-3/TRBV12-4	many	CASSLTAMNTEAFF	TGTGCCAGCAGTTTAACAGCCATGAACACTGAAGCTTTCTTT
TRBJ2-1	TRBD2	TRBV9	NA	CASSPSGGEYNEQFF	TGTGCCAGCAGCCCTAGCGGGGGGGAATACAATGAGCAGTTCTTC
TRBJ1-2	TRBD1	TRBV5-1	many	CASSLGTGGVYTF	TGCGCCAGCAGCTTGGGGACAGGGGGTGTCTACACCTTC
TRBJ1-5	NA	TRBV6-5	many	CASSYSGWADQPQHF	TGTGCCAGCAGTTACTCGGGCTGGGCTGATCAGCCCCAGCATTTT
TRBJ2-3	NA	TRBV5-1	few	CASSWGQGSGTDTQYF	TGCGCCAGCAGCTGGGGGCAGGGGAGCGGCACAGATACGCAGTATTTT
TRBJ2-3	NA	TRBV7-9	NA	CATPGLTDTQYF	TGTGCCACCCCAGGGCTCACAGATACGCAGTATTTT
TRBJ2-5	NA	TRBV20-1	few	CSARVSGSTQETQYF	TGCAGTGCTAGAGTTTCAGGTTCCACCCAAGAGACCCAGTACTTC
TRBJ2-5	TRBD2	TRBV7-9	many	CASSPWGGGETQYF	TGTGCCAGCAGCCCCTGGGGCGGGGGTGAGACCCAGTACTTC
TRBJ2-3	NA	TRBV20-1	NA	CSARTELSTDTQYF	TGCAGTGCGAGGACGGAGCTGAGCACAGATACGCAGTATTTT
TRBJ2-1	TRBD2	TRBV20-1	many	CSAQAGGPHNEQFF	TGCAGTGCCCAAGCGGGAGGACCGCACAATGAGCAGTTCTTC
TRBJ2-7	NA	TRBV10-3	many	CAISAAYEQYF	TGTGCCATCAGTGCTGCTTACGAGCAGTACTTC
TRBJ2-3	NA	TRBV12-5	NA	CASGLADSLVQYF	TGTGCTAGTGGTTTGGCGGACTCCTTGGTGCAGTATTTT
TRBJ2-7	NA	TRBV5-5	NA	CASSRDRLLYEQYF	TGTGCCAGCAGCCGGGACCGCCTCCTCTACGAGCAGTACTTC
TRBJ2-2	NA	TRBV10-3	few	CAISAPGFTGELFF	TGTGCCATCAGTGCGCCGGGGTTTACCGGGGAGCTGTTTTTT
TRBJ2-2	NA	TRBV20-1	few	CSAKIPSGAGELFF	TGCAGTGCTAAGATCCCCTCAGGGGCAGGGGAGCTGTTTTTT
TRBJ1-5	NA	TRBV12-3/TRBV12-4	NA	CASRRTDNQPQHF	TGTGCCAGCAGGCGGACAGACAATCAGCCCCAGCATTTT
TRBJ2-7	TRBD2	TRBV10-3	few	CAITEGLAGVYEQYF	TGTGCCATCACCGAAGGACTAGCGGGAGTGTACGAGCAGTACTTC
TRBJ2-7	NA	TRBV7-8	NA	CASSPTREQYF	TGTGCCAGCAGCCCGACCCGCGAGCAGTACTTC
TRBJ2-5	TRBD1	TRBV7-9	few	CASSIDRVETQYF	TGTGCCAGCAGCATAGACAGGGTGGAGACCCAGTACTTC
TRBJ2-5	NA	TRBV20-1	NA	CSAMGWDTREETQYF	TGCAGTGCCATGGGATGGGACACCCGAGAAGAGACCCAGTACTTC
TRBJ2-1	NA	TRBV20-1	NA	CSAFRDLANEQFF	TGCAGTGCGTTTAGGGATCTGGCCAATGAGCAGTTCTTC
TRBJ1-1	NA	TRBV12-3/TRBV12-4	few	CASSLWDTEAFF	TGTGCCAGCAGTTTATGGGACACTGAAGCTTTCTTT
TRBJ2-5	TRBD1	TRBV5-1	many	CASSYPGQYQETQYF	TGCGCCAGCAGCTACCCGGGACAGTACCAAGAGACCCAGTACTTC
TRBJ2-7	TRBD2	TRBV12-3/TRBV12-4	few	CASSNPGLAGVSEQYF	TGTGCCAGCAGTAACCCGGGACTAGCGGGAGTTTCCGAGCAGTACTTC
TRBJ2-1	NA	TRBV5-1	NA	CASSLLSLRAHNEQFF	TGCGCCAGCAGCTTGCTGAGTCTCCGGGCCCACAATGAGCAGTTCTTC
TRBJ2-3	TRBD1	TRBV20-1	few	CSASGQGGSTDTQYF	TGCAGTGCCTCAGGACAGGGCGGGAGCACAGATACGCAGTATTTT
TRBJ2-3	NA	TRBV3-1	few	CASSQTPEPDTQYF	TGTGCCAGCAGCCAAACCCCCGAACCAGATACGCAGTATTTT
TRBJ2-1	NA	TRBV12-3/TRBV12-4	few	CASSLAPVAYNEQFF	TGTGCCAGCAGTTTAGCCCCCGTCGCCTACAATGAGCAGTTCTTC